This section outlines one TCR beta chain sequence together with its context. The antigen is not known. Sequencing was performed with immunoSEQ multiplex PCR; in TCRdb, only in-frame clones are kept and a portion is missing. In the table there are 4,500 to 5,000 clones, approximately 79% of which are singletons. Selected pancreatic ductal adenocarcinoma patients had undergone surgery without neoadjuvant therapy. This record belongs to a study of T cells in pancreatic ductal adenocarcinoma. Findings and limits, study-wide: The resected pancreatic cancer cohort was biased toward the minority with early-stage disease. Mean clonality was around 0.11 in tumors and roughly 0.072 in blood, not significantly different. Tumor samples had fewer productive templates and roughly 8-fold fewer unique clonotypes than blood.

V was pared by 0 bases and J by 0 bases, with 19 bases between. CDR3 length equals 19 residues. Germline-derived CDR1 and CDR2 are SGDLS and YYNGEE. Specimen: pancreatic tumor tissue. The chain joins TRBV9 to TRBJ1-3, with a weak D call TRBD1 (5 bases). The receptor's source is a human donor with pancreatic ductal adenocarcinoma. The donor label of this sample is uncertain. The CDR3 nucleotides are TGTGCCAGCAGCGTAGCTTCGACCCCGGGGCGCCTCTCTGGAAACACCATATATTTT. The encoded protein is CASSVASTPGRLSGNTIYF.